The 20 T cell receptor beta chains reported below all come from one sample, sequenced in a study of cytomegalovirus exposure and HLA in healthy donors. PCR used 60 Vbeta primers and 13 Jbeta primers. Only in-frame clones appear in the TCRdb table, and some are missing; sequencing was by immunoSEQ multiplex PCR. The table records some 98,000 clones, less than 80% of them present only once. Sequenced: PBMCs. All receptors come from a man in his forties or fifties in good health and CMV-seronegative.

About this clone itself: The identical CDR3 is also encoded by other nucleotide sequences in the sample. J is TRBJ2-5 and V is TRBV2; TRBD1 matches 10 bases. CDR1 and CDR2 (germline): SNHLY, FYNNEI. The CDR3 is 15 amino acids. The J segment lost 7 bases and the V segment lost 6 bases, leaving 11 bases of the junction unmatched. CDR3 protein: CASSEGQGPKTTQYF. The CDR3 nucleotides read TGTGCCAGCAGCGAGGGACAGGGGCCCAAGACGACCCAGTACTTC.

This chain connects TRBV7-7 to TRBJ2-3; 13 bases are shared with TRBD2. CDR1 is SSHAT and CDR2 is FNYEAQ in the germline V gene (reference sequence). The CDR3 has 14 amino acids. The J segment lost 8 bases and the V segment lost 5 bases, leaving 4 bases of the junction unmatched. This chain's CDR3 is CASSLGTSGATQYF. The CDR3 DNA is TGTGCCAGCAGCCTCGGGACTAGCGGGGCTACGCAGTATTTT.

In this sample, this clone turned up a few times. The chain couples TRBV19 to TRBJ1-1; D gene ambiguous. Trimming stripped 3 bases from V and 1 base from J, with 9 bases between. Germline V gene lookup returns CDR1 LNHDA and CDR2 SQIVND (reference sequence). This CDR3 has 14 residues. The CDR3, as DNA: TGTGCCAGTAGTATTTCAGGTGGGAACACTGAAGCTTTCTTT. Translating it yields CASSISGGNTEAFF.

This chain links TRBV11-2 with TRBJ2-7; 7 positions match TRBD1. Germline CDR1 and CDR2: SGHAT and FQNNGV. V was pared by 4 bases and J by 2 bases, with 8 bases of the junction left unmatched. This CDR3 contains 15 residues. DNA for the CDR3: TGTGCCAGCAGCTCGTTACAGGGGAGTCCCTACGAGCAGTACTTC. It codes for CASSSLQGSPYEQYF.

The chain has TRBV29-1 and TRBJ2-3, with 13 bases lining up with TRBD2. Trimming removed 5 bases from V and 5 bases from J; junction bases left unmatched: 1. This CDR3 comprises 13 residues. The germline gives CDR1 SQVTM, CDR2 ANQGSEA. CDR3 region: CSVRTSGGDTQYF. In DNA form, the CDR3 reads TGCAGCGTTCGGACTAGCGGGGGAGATACGCAGTATTTT.

In this sample, this clone turned up a few times. The chain is built from TRBV11-2 and TRBJ1-1; D remains ambiguous. There are 16 residues in the CDR3. Per germline, CDR1 SGHAT and CDR2 FQNNGV. Trimming pared 0 bases from V and 1 base from J, leaving 12 bases between. CDR3 residues: CASSLDGGRRNTEAFF. Written as DNA, the CDR3 is TGTGCCAGCAGCTTAGATGGCGGTAGACGGAACACTGAAGCTTTCTTT.

CDR3 in amino acids: CASSSYYDGRGAYEQYF. The CDR3 DNA reads TGTGCCAGTAGTTCGTATTACGACGGTAGGGGTGCCTACGAGCAGTACTTC. The chain combines TRBV19 with TRBJ2-7, with D possibly being TRBD1 (5 bases). The CDR3 totals 17 residues. Trimming took 5 bases from V and 2 from J, leaving 22 bases between them. Germline CDR1 reads LNHDA; CDR2 reads SQIVND (reference sequence).

The V and J genes are TRBV19 and TRBJ1-2; D possibly corresponds to TRBD1 (6 bases). CDR3 length: 14 amino acids. V lost 5 bases and J lost 6, with 16 bases in between. CDR1 is LNHDA, CDR2 SQIVND, per germline (reference sequence). The CDR3: CASSPSRQVNGYTF. The CDR3 DNA is TGTGCCAGTAGTCCCTCCAGACAGGTGAATGGCTACACCTTC.

This clone was counted once. Other DNA sequences of this sample code for an identical CDR3. The rearrangement joins TRBV10-2 to TRBJ2-7; 15 positions agree with TRBD2. With 3 bases clipped from V and 4 bases from J, the junction kept 1 base outside the gene matches. Germline-derived CDR1 and CDR2 are WSHSY and SAAADI. The CDR3 runs to 15 residues. The CDR3 sequence is CASSDGLAGGYEQYF. The CDR3 DNA reads TGCGCCAGCAGTGATGGACTAGCGGGAGGGTACGAGCAGTACTTC.

The J gene is TRBJ2-7, the V gene TRBV9, with 7 nucleotides matching TRBD2. The V gene end was trimmed by 5 bases and the J gene end by 6 bases; junction bases not matched to a gene: 8. Per the germline V gene, CDR1 is SGDLS and CDR2 is YYNGEE. CDR3 size: 13 residues. CDR3 in DNA: TGTGCCAGCAGTCGAGGGGAGGGGTTCGAGCAGTACTTC. Its translation is CASSRGEGFEQYF.

V is TRBV11-2 and J is TRBJ2-7; 8 bases fit TRBD1. CDR1 and CDR2 from the germline V gene are SGHAT and FQNNGV. J lost 6 bases, V lost 5 bases, and 9 bases had no gene match. The CDR3 has 14 residues. The CDR3 sequence: CASSLAKDRGEQYF. The DNA of the CDR3 is TGTGCCAGCAGCCTAGCCAAAGACAGGGGCGAGCAGTACTTC.

The table lists this clone with a few counts. V is TRBV10-1 and J is TRBJ2-1; TRBD1 matches at 10 bases. Germline V gene lookup returns CDR1 WNHNN and CDR2 SYGVQD (reference sequence). This CDR3 comprises 15 residues. J gave up 4 bases and V 8 bases, and 8 bases lay outside the gene matches. The CDR3 DNA follows: TGCGCCAGCTCCAACCGGGACAGGGGATACAATGAGCAGTTCTTC. It yields the protein CASSNRDRGYNEQFF.

The V call is TRBV30, the J call TRBJ1-1; D gene uncertain. The length of the CDR3 is 12 residues. CDR1 and CDR2 from the germline V gene are GTSNPN and SVGIG (reference sequence). The CDR3 spells CATHAGDTEAFF. The CDR3 DNA is TGTGCTACTCACGCCGGGGACACTGAAGCTTTCTTT.

This chain joins TRBV19 and TRBJ1-2; D possibly corresponds to TRBD1 (6 bases). The germline V gene has CDR1 LNHDA and CDR2 SQIVND (reference sequence). This CDR3 is 15 amino acids long. V was pared by 7 bases and J by 1 base, with 16 bases between. CDR3 in amino acids: CASKELGAGNYGYTF. The CDR3 DNA follows: TGTGCCAGTAAAGAATTGGGGGCGGGTAACTATGGCTACACCTTC.

A few counts support this clone. This chain joins TRBV5-4 and TRBJ2-1; 8 bases align to TRBD1. With 3 bases clipped from V and 7 bases from J, the junction kept 12 bases outside the gene matches. Germline CDR1 is SGHNT and CDR2 is YYREEE (reference sequence). CDR3 length equals 16 residues. Here the CDR3 DNA reads TGTGCCAGCAGCTGGACGGGACAGGCGGCGGCAAATGAGCAGTTCTTC. This codes for CASSWTGQAAANEQFF. Full variable domain (missing parts from reference TRBV5-4 and TRBJ2-1): ETGVTQSPTHLIKTRGQQVTLRCSSQSGHNTVSWYQQALGQGPQFIFQYYREEENGRGNFPPRFSGLQFPNYSSELNVNALELDDSALYLCASSWTGQAAANEQFFGPGTRLTVL.

The V gene is TRBV28, the J gene TRBJ2-7, with TRBD1 matching 8 bases. The junction had 11 bases not matched to a gene; V was cut back by 6 bases and J by 4 bases. This CDR3 is 15 amino acids long. Germline V gene sequence: CDR1 MDHEN, CDR2 SYDVKM. CDR3 bases: TGTGCCAGCAGAACGGGGCAGGGGGCGAGATACGAGCAGTACTTC. It translates to CASRTGQGARYEQYF. The full variable domain, in which reference TRBV28 and TRBJ2-7 provide the parts outside the CDR3, is DVKVTQSSRYLVKRTGEKVFLECVQDMDHENMFWYRQDPGLGLRLIYFSYDVKMKEKGDIPEGYSVSREKKERFSLILESASTNQTSMYLCASRTGQGARYEQYFGPGTRLTVT.

This clone was seen once. The junction and the germline gene differ at one end; a read error may be behind it. This chain joins TRBV9 and TRBJ1-3; 7 nucleotides agree with TRBD1. The germline V gene encodes CDR1 SGDLS and CDR2 YYNGEE. The CDR3 runs to 17 residues. The CDR3 reads CVSSQALFGTVGNTIYF. The CDR3 region has the DNA TGTGTCAGCAGCCAAGCCCTCTTTGGGACAGTTGGAAACACCATATATTTT.

The chain uses TRBV13 and TRBJ2-3, with 9 bases identical to TRBD2. Trimming removed 6 bases from V and 5 bases from J; junction bases left unmatched: 9. CDR3 size: 15 residues. Germline V CDR1 and CDR2: PRHDT, FYEKMQ (reference sequence). The CDR3 DNA follows: TGTGCCAGCAGATTGGCGGGAGGGCCGGTAGATACGCAGTATTTT. Translated, it gives CASRLAGGPVDTQYF.

The chain joins TRBV7-3 to TRBJ2-1; weak D call: TRBD1 (5 bases). Trimming shortened V by 5 bases and J by 10 bases, and 12 bases separated the two germline ends. CDR3 size: 12 residues. Germline CDR1 SGHTA, CDR2 FQGTGA. The CDR3 DNA sequence: TGTGCCAGCAGCGGAGACAGAGGCGAGCAGTTCTTC. Translating it yields CASSGDRGEQFF.

This chain uses TRBV27 with TRBJ2-5; D gene ambiguous. Germline V lookup: CDR1 MNHEY, CDR2 SMNVEV (reference sequence). The CDR3 has 16 amino acids. V was clipped by 2 bases and J by 3 bases, with 16 bases between them. In nucleotides, the CDR3 is TGTGCCAGCAGTTTAACCCCGCCAGGTTGGGAAGAGACCCAGTACTTC. Its translation: CASSLTPPGWEETQYF.